This TCR beta chain was documented in a study of graft-versus-host responses after intestinal transplantation. Study as a whole: Transplant recipients had multivisceral, liver-intestinal, or isolated intestinal grafts. Broader study findings: GvH clones were identified in recipient marrow, with some first appearing in ileum or blood. The study found high graft-versus-host to host-versus-graft clonal ratios in allografts of patients with graft-donor T cell macrochimerism.

This clone was recorded only once. The antigen is unknown. V dropped 5 bases and J dropped 4; count of bases not matched to a gene: 5. This CDR3 is built from 15 residues. The germline V gene has CDR1 LNHDA and CDR2 SQIVND (reference sequence). Processing was applied to graft tissue in order to liberate intraepithelial and lamina propria lymphocytes. Method: immunoSEQ multiplex PCR; TCRdb's copy keeps in-frame clones and lacks some. The repertoire has around 8,000 clones, roughly 85% of them found once; the top ten carry roughly 10%. Sequenced material: ileum tissue, taken roughly 19 weeks after transplant. The clonotype was recovered from a human patient who received an intestinal transplant, so some T cells may come from the graft donor. V gene TRBV19 combines with J gene TRBJ2-3; 11 positions match TRBD2. CDR3 in amino acids: CASSPRTSGPDTQYF. The CDR3 DNA reads TGTGCCAGTAGTCCCCGGACTAGCGGGCCAGATACGCAGTATTTT.